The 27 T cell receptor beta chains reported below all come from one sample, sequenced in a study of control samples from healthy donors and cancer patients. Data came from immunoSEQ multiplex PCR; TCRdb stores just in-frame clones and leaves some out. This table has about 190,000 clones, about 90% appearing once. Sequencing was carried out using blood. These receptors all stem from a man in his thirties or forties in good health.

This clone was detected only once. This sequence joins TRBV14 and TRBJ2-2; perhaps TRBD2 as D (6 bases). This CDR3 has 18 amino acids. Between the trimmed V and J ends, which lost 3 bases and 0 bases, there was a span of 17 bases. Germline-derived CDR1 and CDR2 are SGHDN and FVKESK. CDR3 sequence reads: CASSHRTQRATNTGELFF. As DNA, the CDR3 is TGTGCCAGCAGCCACCGAACCCAGCGGGCCACGAACACCGGGGAGCTGTTTTTT.

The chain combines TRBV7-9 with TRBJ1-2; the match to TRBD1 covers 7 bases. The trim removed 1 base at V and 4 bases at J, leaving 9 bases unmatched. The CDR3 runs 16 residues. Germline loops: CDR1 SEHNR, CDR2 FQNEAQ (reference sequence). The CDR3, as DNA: TGTGCCAGCAGCTTAGTTAAGGGGGCGCGTCCCTATGGCTACACCTTC. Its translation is CASSLVKGARPYGYTF. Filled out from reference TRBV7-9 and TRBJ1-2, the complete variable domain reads DTGVSQNPRHKITKRGQNVTFRCDPISEHNRLYWYRQTLGQGPEFLTYFQNEAQLEKSRLLSDRFSAERPKGSFSTLEIQRTEQGDSAMYLCASSLVKGARPYGYTFGSGTRLTVV.

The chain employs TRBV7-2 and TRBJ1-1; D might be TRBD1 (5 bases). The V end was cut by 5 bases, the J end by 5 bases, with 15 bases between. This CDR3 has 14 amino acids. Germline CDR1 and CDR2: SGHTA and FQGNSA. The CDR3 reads CASSPGRPTTEAFF. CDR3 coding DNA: TGTGCCAGCAGCCCGGGACGGCCCACGACTGAAGCTTTCTTT. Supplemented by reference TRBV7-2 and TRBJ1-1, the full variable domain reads GAGVSQSPSNKVTEKGKDVELRCDPISGHTALYWYRQSLGQGLEFLIYFQGNSAPDKSGLPSDRFSAERTGGSVSTLTIQRTQQEDSAVYLCASSPGRPTTEAFFGQGTRLTVV.

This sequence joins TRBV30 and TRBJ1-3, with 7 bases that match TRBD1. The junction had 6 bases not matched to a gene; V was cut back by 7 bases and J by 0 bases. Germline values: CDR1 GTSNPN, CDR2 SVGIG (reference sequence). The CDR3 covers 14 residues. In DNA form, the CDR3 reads TGTGCCTCAGGGGGGTCCGTCTCTGGAAACACCATATATTTT. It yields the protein CASGGSVSGNTIYF.

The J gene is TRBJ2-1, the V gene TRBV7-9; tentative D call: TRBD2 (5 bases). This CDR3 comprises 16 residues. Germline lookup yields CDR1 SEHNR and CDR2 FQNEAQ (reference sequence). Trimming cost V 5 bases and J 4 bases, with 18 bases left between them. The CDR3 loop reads CASSRKGAELYNEQFF. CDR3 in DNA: TGTGCCAGCAGCCGAAAAGGAGCGGAGCTTTACAATGAGCAGTTCTTC. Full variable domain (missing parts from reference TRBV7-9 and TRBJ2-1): DTGVSQNPRHKITKRGQNVTFRCDPISEHNRLYWYRQTLGQGPEFLTYFQNEAQLEKSRLLSDRFSAERPKGSFSTLEIQRTEQGDSAMYLCASSRKGAELYNEQFFGPGTRLTVL.

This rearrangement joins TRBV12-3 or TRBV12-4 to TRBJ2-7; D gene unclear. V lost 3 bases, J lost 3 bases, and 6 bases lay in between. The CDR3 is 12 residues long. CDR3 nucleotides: TGTGCCAGCAGTTTGGAGAGCTACGAGCAGTACTTC. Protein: CASSLESYEQYF.

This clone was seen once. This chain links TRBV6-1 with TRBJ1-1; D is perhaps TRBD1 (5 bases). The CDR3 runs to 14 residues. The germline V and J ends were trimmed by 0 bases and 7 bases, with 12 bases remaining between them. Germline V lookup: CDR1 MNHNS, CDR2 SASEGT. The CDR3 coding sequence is TGTGCCAGCAGTGAAGCGGGGAGAGGGGATGAAGCTTTCTTT. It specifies CASSEAGRGDEAFF.

The CDR3 DNA sequence: TGTGCCAGCAGCCAAGATGAATTCGCAAAGCAGTATTTT. Its protein is CASSQDEFAKQYF. The V call is TRBV14, the J call TRBJ2-3; no firm D call. Germline V lookup: CDR1 SGHDN, CDR2 FVKESK. The CDR3 is 13 residues long. V lost 0 bases and J lost 11, with 12 bases in between.

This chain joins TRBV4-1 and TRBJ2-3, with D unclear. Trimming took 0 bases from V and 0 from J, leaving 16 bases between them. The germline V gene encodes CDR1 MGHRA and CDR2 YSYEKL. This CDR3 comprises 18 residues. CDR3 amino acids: CASSQEAPSGFSTDTQYF. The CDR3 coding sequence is TGCGCCAGCAGCCAAGAGGCCCCGTCCGGATTTAGCACAGATACGCAGTATTTT.

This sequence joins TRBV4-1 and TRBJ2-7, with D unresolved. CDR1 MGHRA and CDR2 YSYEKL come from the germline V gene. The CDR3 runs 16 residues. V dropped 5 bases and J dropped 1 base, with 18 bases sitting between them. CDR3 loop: CASSYQLGLPSYEQYF. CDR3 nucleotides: TGCGCCAGCAGCTATCAACTTGGGCTGCCTTCCTACGAGCAGTACTTC.

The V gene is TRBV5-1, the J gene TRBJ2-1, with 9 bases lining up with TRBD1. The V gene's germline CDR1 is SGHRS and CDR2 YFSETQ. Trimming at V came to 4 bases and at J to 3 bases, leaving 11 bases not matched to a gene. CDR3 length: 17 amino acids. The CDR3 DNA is TGCGCCAGCAGCCCCCCGGGACAGGGACCTATCTACAATGAGCAGTTCTTC. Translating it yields CASSPPGQGPIYNEQFF.

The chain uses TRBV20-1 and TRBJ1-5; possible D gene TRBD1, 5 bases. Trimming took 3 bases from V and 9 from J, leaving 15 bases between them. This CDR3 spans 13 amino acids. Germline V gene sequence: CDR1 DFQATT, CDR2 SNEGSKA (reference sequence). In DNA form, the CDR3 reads TGCAGTGCTAGTATACAGGCCGATGGGCCCCAGCATTTT. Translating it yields CSASIQADGPQHF.

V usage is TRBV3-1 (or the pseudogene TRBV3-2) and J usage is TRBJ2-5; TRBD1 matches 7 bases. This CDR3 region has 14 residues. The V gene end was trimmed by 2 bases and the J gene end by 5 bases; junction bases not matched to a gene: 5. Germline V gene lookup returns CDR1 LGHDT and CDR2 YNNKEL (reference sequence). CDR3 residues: CASSQWDSRETQYF. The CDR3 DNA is TGTGCCAGCAGCCAATGGGACAGCAGGGAGACCCAGTACTTC.

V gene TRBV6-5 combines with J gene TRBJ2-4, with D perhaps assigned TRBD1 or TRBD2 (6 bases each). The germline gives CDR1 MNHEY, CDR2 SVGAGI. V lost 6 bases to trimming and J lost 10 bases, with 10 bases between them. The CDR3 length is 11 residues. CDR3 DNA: TGTGCCAGCAGCCGCGGGACAATTCAGTACTTC. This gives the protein CASSRGTIQYF.

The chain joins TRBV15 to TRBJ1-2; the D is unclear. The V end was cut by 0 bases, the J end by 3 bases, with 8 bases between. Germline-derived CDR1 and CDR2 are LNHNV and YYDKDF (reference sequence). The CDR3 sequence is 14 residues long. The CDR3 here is CATSRDRHDYGYTF. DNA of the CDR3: TGTGCCACCAGCAGAGATCGGCACGACTATGGCTACACCTTC.

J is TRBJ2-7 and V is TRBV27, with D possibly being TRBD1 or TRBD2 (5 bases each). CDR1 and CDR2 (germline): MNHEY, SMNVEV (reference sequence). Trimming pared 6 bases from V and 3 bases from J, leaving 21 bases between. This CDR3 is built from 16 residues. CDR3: CASRTSGVQGDYEQYF. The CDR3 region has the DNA TGTGCCAGCAGGACTTCGGGTGTTCAGGGAGACTACGAGCAGTACTTC.

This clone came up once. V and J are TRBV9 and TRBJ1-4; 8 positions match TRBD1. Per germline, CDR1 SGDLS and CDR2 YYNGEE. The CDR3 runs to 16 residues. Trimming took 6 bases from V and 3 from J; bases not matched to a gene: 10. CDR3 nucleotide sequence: TGTGCCAGCACCGAGTCCCAGGGGGCACCTAATGAAAAACTGTTTTTT. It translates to CASTESQGAPNEKLFF.

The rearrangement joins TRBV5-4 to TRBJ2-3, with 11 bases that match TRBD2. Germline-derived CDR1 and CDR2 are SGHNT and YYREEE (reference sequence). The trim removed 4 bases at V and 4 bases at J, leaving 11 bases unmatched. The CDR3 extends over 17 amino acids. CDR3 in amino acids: CASSPFSSGGPADTQYF. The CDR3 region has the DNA TGTGCCAGCAGCCCCTTTTCTAGCGGGGGGCCGGCAGATACGCAGTATTTT. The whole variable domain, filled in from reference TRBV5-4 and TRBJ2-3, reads ETGVTQSPTHLIKTRGQQVTLRCSSQSGHNTVSWYQQALGQGPQFIFQYYREEENGRGNFPPRFSGLQFPNYSSELNVNALELDDSALYLCASSPFSSGGPADTQYFGPGTRLTVL.

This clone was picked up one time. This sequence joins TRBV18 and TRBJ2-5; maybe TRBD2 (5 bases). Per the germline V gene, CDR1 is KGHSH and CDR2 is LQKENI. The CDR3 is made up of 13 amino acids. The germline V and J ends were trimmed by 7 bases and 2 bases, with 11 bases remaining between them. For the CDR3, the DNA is TGTGCCAGCTTAGGACGGGATCAAGAGACCCAGTACTTC. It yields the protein CASLGRDQETQYF.

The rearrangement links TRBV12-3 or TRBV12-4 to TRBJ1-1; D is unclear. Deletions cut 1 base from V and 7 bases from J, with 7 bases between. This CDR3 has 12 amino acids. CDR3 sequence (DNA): TGTGCCAGCAGTTTAGGTCTCAGTGAAGCTTTCTTT. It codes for CASSLGLSEAFF.

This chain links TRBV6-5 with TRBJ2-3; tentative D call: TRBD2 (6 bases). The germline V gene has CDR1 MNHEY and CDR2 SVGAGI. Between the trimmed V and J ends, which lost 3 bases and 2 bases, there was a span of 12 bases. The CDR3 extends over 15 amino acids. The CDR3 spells CASSYLGTDTDTQYF. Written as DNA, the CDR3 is TGTGCCAGCAGTTATTTGGGGACTGACACAGATACGCAGTATTTT.

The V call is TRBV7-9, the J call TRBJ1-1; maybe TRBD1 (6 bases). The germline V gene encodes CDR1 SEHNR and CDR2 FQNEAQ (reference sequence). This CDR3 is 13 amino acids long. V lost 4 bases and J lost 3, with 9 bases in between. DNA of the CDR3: TGTGCCAGCAGCTCACAGGGAGACACTGAAGCTTTCTTT. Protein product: CASSSQGDTEAFF.

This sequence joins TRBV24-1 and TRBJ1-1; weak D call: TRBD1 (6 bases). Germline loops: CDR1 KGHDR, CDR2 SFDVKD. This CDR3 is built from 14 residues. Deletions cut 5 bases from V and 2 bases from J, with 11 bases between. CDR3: CATSAGQLNTEAFF. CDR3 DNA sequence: TGTGCCACCAGTGCTGGACAGTTAAACACTGAAGCTTTCTTT.

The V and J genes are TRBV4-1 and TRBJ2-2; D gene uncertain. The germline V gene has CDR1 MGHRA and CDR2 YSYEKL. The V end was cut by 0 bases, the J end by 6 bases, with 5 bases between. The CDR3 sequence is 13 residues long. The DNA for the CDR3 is TGCGCCAGCAGCCAAGATAGAGCCGGGGAGCTGTTTTTT. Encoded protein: CASSQDRAGELFF.

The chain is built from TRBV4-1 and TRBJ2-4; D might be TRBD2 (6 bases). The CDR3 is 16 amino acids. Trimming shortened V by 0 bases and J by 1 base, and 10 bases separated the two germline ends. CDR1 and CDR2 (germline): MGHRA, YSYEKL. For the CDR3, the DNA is TGCGCCAGCAGCCAAGATGTTCGGGGGGCCAAAAACATTCAGTACTTC. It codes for CASSQDVRGAKNIQYF.

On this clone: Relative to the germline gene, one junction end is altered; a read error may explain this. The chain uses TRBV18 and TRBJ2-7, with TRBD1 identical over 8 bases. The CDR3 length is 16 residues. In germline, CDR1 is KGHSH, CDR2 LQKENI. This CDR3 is CASSPQGQAGRVEQYF. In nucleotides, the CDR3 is TGTGCCAGCTCCCCACAGGGACAGGCGGGCCGGGTGGAGCAGTACTTC.

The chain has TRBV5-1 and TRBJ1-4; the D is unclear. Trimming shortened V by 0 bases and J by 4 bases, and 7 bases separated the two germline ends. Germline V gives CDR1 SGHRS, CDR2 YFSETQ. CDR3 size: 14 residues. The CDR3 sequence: CASSLDGINEKLFF. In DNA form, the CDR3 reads TGCGCCAGCAGCTTGGACGGAATTAATGAAAAACTGTTTTTT. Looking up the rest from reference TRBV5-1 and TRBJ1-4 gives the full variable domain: KAGVTQTPRYLIKTRGQQVTLSCSPISGHRSVSWYQQTPGQGLQFLFEYFSETQRNKGNFPGRFSGRQFSNSRSEMNVSTLELGDSALYLCASSLDGINEKLFFGSGTQLSVL.